The source of this T cell receptor (beta chain) is a study of cytomegalovirus exposure and HLA in healthy donors. The PCR employed 60 Vbeta primers together with 13 Jbeta primers. Assay: immunoSEQ multiplex PCR; the TCRdb copy retains only in-frame clones and omits some. Its clone listing holds over 20,000 clones. This CDR3 contains 14 residues. Per germline, CDR1 MNHNY and CDR2 SVGAGI (reference sequence). V lost 2 bases and J lost 3, with 10 bases in between. According to its frequency, this clone is medium-sized. Sequences were obtained from PBMCs. The TCR sequence derives from a man aged 60 to 69 in good health and CMV-seropositive. The chain couples TRBV6-6 to TRBJ1-2; tentatively, D is TRBD1 (6 bases). CDR3 in amino acids: CASSYGGDHYGYTF. CDR3 coding DNA: TGTGCCAGCAGTTACGGGGGCGACCACTATGGCTACACCTTC.